This T cell receptor (beta chain) was retrieved from a study of neoadjuvant nivolumab and ipilimumab in lung cancer (TCRdb year 2020). For the wider study: Nivolumab was given at 3 mg/kg intravenously on days 1, 15 and 29, and the combination arm added ipilimumab 1 mg/kg on day 1 only. The primary trial endpoint was the major pathologic response (MPR) rate in the intention-to-treat population in each study arm. Of the roughly 45 patients with operable NSCLC treated in the trial, roughly 23 were randomized to nivolumab monotherapy and about 20 to nivolumab plus ipilimumab. TCR repertoires in pretherapy (baseline) peripheral blood were compared with TCR repertoires in tumors resected at surgery after neoadjuvant immune checkpoint blockade. Seven patients had matched pretherapy and resected tumor pairs analyzed, with four treated with nivolumab and three with nivolumab plus ipilimumab. What the work shows at the level of the full study, not this receptor alone: TCR sequencing was performed in a small number of samples. Compared with tumor-adjacent uninvolved lung, resected tumors had greater TCR richness and clonality, and increases showed up in more of the dual-therapy-treated tumors. TCR richness in pretherapy blood showed a positive correlation with richness in tumors resected after neoadjuvant therapy (Spearman R ≈ 0.81). No significant correlation was found between TCR clonality and pathologic tumor regression, and only a single major-pathologic-response sample was available for the analysis of TCR clonality versus pathologic tumor regression. From pretherapy to surgery, increases in tumor T-cell richness and clonality were observed in three of three dual-therapy tumors but in only two of four nivolumab-treated tumors.

A word on this clone: Its antigen is still unknown. No base quality values were provided; no much bigger clone lies one nucleotide off.

The library was prepared using the immunoSEQ multiplex PCR assay. In the source study's methods: Repertoires were summarized by richness and clonality, and significantly expanded and contracted clones were identified between pre- and post-therapy samples. TCRdb provides this immuneACCESS table in a form limited to in-frame rearrangements. Some clones are lacking; in checked studies, under half of them reflect an unresolved V gene, and why the rest are absent is not known. V and J calls and clone size are given by that table; D and trimming were obtained from the DNA. A total of approximately 530 clones appear in this sample, about 90% of them only once. Of the sample, 2.5% to 3.5% falls within the top ten clones. The label giving this sample's time point can be read as: pretherapy, before neoadjuvant immune checkpoint inhibitors. Samples were obtained from the phase 2 randomized NEOSTAR trial, in which neoadjuvant nivolumab or nivolumab plus ipilimumab followed by surgery was tested in operable NSCLC.

This material consisted of tumor tissue, taken before neoadjuvant nivolumab, alone or with ipilimumab. The clonotype was recovered from an adult with non-small cell lung cancer. Some clones in this sample may be carry-over from other donors' samples.

The CDR3 region has the sequence CASSLVAGPYNEQFF. The nucleotides read TGTGCCAGCAGCTTAGTGGCGGGACCCTACAATGAGCAGTTCTTC. The chain links TRBV11-3 with TRBJ2-1; a weak D assignment points to TRBD2 (6 bases agree). The CDR3 has 15 amino acids, counting the end cysteine and phenylalanine. Solely the CDR3 DNA is kept, with 45 bases framed from the first base. The germline V gene supplies CDR1 SGHNT and CDR2 YENEEA. The V and J ends are trimmed by 1 base and 2 bases, leaving 9 bases between them.